Listed here is a single T cell receptor beta chain. Only in-frame clones appear in the TCRdb table, and some are missing; sequencing was by immunoSEQ multiplex PCR. The profile covers around 95,000 clones, with approximately 84% appearing a single time and about 10% taken by the ten largest. The data originate from a study of blood T cell repertoires in COVID-19. Study information: Sites across the United States, Italy and Spain contributed samples from acute and convalescent COVID-19.

Trimming took 0 bases from V and 6 from J, leaving 14 bases between them. Germline V gene sequence: CDR1 SGHTS, CDR2 YDEGEE. CDR3 length equals 15 residues. Sequencing input: peripheral blood. The sequence was obtained from an elderly woman with acute or convalescent COVID-19. This chain connects TRBV5-8 to TRBJ2-3, with D possibly being TRBD2 (5 bases). DNA of the CDR3: TGTGCCAGCAGCTTGGACGGAGCGGTCTCGGATACGCAGTATTTT. It codes for CASSLDGAVSDTQYF.